The 6 T cell receptor beta chains below were found in one sample sequenced in a study of blood T cell repertoires in COVID-19. TCRdb's table, derived via immunoSEQ multiplex PCR, lists solely in-frame clones and lacks some. The data hold roughly 330,000 clones, with about 83% observed a single time. The sample consisted of peripheral blood. The receptor source for this set is a woman aged 50 to 60 with acute or convalescent COVID-19.

J is TRBJ2-7 and V is TRBV5-5; no reliable D call. Trimming removed 3 bases from V and 0 bases from J, with 16 bases in between. The CDR3 has 16 amino acids. The germline CDR1 and CDR2 sequences are SGHKS and YYEKEE (reference sequence). CDR3 in DNA: TGTGCCAGCAGCTCTGATGCTGGCCAGGTCTCCTACGAGCAGTACTTC. This encodes CASSSDAGQVSYEQYF. Combining the CDR3 with reference TRBV5-5 and TRBJ2-7 gives the whole variable domain DAGVTQSPTHLIKTRGQQVTLRCSPISGHKSVSWYQQVLGQGPQFIFQYYEKEERGRGNFPDRFSARQFPNYSSELNVNALLLGDSALYLCASSSDAGQVSYEQYFGPGTRLTVT.

The chain has TRBV11-3 and TRBJ2-1; D possibly corresponds to TRBD1 (6 bases). The CDR3 extends over 15 amino acids. Germline CDR1 and CDR2: SGHNT and YENEEA. The V end was cut by 3 bases, the J end by 3 bases, with 12 bases between. The CDR3 sequence is CASSFATGYYNEQFF. CDR3 DNA: TGTGCCAGCAGCTTCGCGACAGGTTACTACAATGAGCAGTTCTTC.

The genes are TRBV4-3 and TRBJ2-7; tentative D call: TRBD1 (5 bases). CDR1 and CDR2 from the germline V gene are LGHNA and YSLEER. The CDR3 runs 15 residues. V lost 0 bases to trimming and J lost 3 bases, with 12 bases between them. The CDR3 coding sequence is TGCGCCAGCAGCCAAGAAGCAGGGTTGTTCTACGAGCAGTACTTC. It yields the protein CASSQEAGLFYEQYF.

This clone was recorded once. This sample also contains other DNA sequences that code for the same CDR3. The rearrangement links TRBV7-2 to TRBJ1-5, with D perhaps matching TRBD1 (5 bases). The germline V gene encodes CDR1 SGHTA and CDR2 FQGNSA. The CDR3 has 13 residues. Trimming took 2 bases from V and 6 from J, leaving 8 bases between them. CDR3 protein: CASSLQGGQPQHF. The CDR3, as DNA: TGTGCCAGCAGCTTACAGGGTGGTCAGCCCCAGCATTTT.

This clone was counted a few times. The J gene is TRBJ2-3, the V gene TRBV5-1, with 16 bases lining up with TRBD2. V was pared by 4 bases and J by 4 bases, with 3 bases of the junction left unmatched. CDR1 and CDR2 from the germline V gene are SGHRS and YFSETQ. The length of the CDR3 is 16 residues. DNA of the CDR3: TGCGCCAGCAGCCCGGGACTAGCGGGAGGGCCAGATACGCAGTATTTT. Protein: CASSPGLAGGPDTQYF.

CDR3 amino acids: CATSDSFAGTGNTIYF. CDR3 in DNA: TGTGCCACCAGTGACTCCTTCGCCGGGACAGGAAACACCATATATTTT. This sequence joins TRBV24-1 and TRBJ1-3, with a weak D call TRBD1 (6 bases). V lost 4 bases to trimming and J lost 4 bases, with 16 bases between them. Germline CDR1 KGHDR, CDR2 SFDVKD. The CDR3 is 16 amino acids.